The 10 T cell receptor beta chains below come from one sample, sequenced in a study of blood T cell repertoires in COVID-19 (TCRdb year 2020). Library preparation used the immunoSEQ multiplex PCR assay. As stored in TCRdb, this immuneACCESS dataset retains in-frame rearrangements with V and J assigned. A fraction of the clones does not appear; measured against another copy, unresolved V genes explain less than half of the discrepancy, and the remainder lacks a known reason. The sample table holds tens of thousands of clones, of which roughly nine tenths were seen once. The biggest ten clones account for around 3.1% of the sample. Sequenced: peripheral blood. Source of these receptors: a human donor in a cohort sampled during active COVID-19.

The V gene is TRBV9, the J gene TRBJ1-6, with D perhaps matching TRBD1 (6 bases). In germline, CDR1 is SGDLS, CDR2 YYNGEE. Trimming took 3 bases from V and 0 from J, leaving 13 bases between them. This CDR3 spans 17 amino acids. The CDR3 loop is CASSGDGGASYNSPLHF. Written as DNA, the CDR3 is TGTGCCAGCAGCGGGGACGGGGGGGCCTCCTATAATTCACCCCTCCACTTT.

The gene calls are TRBV5-1 and TRBJ1-1; possible D gene TRBD1, 6 bases. The germline V gene encodes CDR1 SGHRS and CDR2 YFSETQ. This CDR3 is built from 13 residues. V was pared by 0 bases and J by 11 bases, with 14 bases between. The chain's CDR3 is CASSLESQGEAFF. In DNA, the CDR3 is TGCGCCAGCAGCTTGGAATCACAGGGAGAGGCTTTCTTT.

This clone was counted a few times. V gene TRBV7-8 combines with J gene TRBJ1-2; weak D call: TRBD1 (5 bases). Germline values: CDR1 SGHVS, CDR2 FQNEAQ. There are 15 residues in the CDR3. V was clipped by 2 bases and J by 0 bases, with 10 bases between them. The CDR3: CASSLRGRANYGYTF. The CDR3 region has the DNA TGTGCCAGCAGCTTAAGGGGTAGAGCTAACTATGGCTACACCTTC.

The chain couples TRBV5-6 to TRBJ2-6; 7 nucleotides line up with TRBD2. This CDR3 has 15 residues. In germline, CDR1 is SGHDT, CDR2 YYEEEE. The V gene end was trimmed by 3 bases and the J gene end by 0 bases; junction bases not matched to a gene: 0. CDR3 sequence reads: CASSWGGSGANVLTF. The CDR3 region has the DNA TGTGCCAGCAGCTGGGGGGGCTCTGGGGCCAACGTCCTGACTTTC. The whole variable domain, remainder taken from reference TRBV5-6 and TRBJ2-6, is DAGVTQSPTHLIKTRGQQVTLRCSPKSGHDTVSWYQQALGQGPQFIFQYYEEEERQRGNFPDRFSGHQFPNYSSELNVNALLLGDSALYLCASSWGGSGANVLTFGAGSRLTVL.

The chain joins TRBV19 to TRBJ2-1, with TRBD2 matching 8 bases. The CDR3 is 15 amino acids. V dropped 4 bases and J dropped 8; count of bases not matched to a gene: 10. Per germline, CDR1 LNHDA and CDR2 SQIVND (reference sequence). CDR3 protein: CASSTQGREAYEQFF. The CDR3 nucleotides read TGTGCCAGTAGTACCCAGGGGCGGGAGGCCTATGAGCAGTTCTTC.

J is TRBJ2-2 and V is TRBV6-5; D gene ambiguous. Germline assignment: CDR1 MNHEY and CDR2 SVGAGI. The CDR3 is 11 amino acids. The V and J ends lost 9 bases and 3 bases respectively, with 5 bases between them. CDR3 DNA sequence: TGTGCCAGTCAGTACACCGGGGAGCTGTTTTTT. This codes for CASQYTGELFF.

V is TRBV21-1 and J is TRBJ1-5; the D call of TRBD1 is as the table states it, not checked on the DNA. TRBV21-1 has pseudogene status. The CDR3 runs to 13 residues. DNA of the CDR3: TGTGCCACGGACAGGGGGGATAATCAGCCCCAGCATTTT. Translating it yields CATDRGDNQPQHF.

The V and J genes are TRBV6-5 and TRBJ2-7, with 8 bases aligning to TRBD1. Trimming removed 6 bases from V and 7 bases from J; junction bases left unmatched: 8. The CDR3 runs 13 residues. Germline-derived CDR1 and CDR2 are MNHEY and SVGAGI. The CDR3 sequence is CASSDGQGIEQYF. The CDR3 DNA follows: TGTGCCAGCAGCGACGGACAGGGAATTGAGCAGTACTTC.

The CDR3 coding sequence is TGTGCCAGCAGTTTGGGAGGGTTAAATGAGCAGTTCTTC. This translates into CASSLGGLNEQFF. The chain is built from TRBV28 and TRBJ2-1; TRBD2 matches 7 bases. The V gene end was trimmed by 3 bases and the J gene end by 7 bases; junction bases not matched to a gene: 3. CDR1 MDHEN and CDR2 SYDVKM come from the germline V gene. CDR3 length equals 13 residues.

The rearrangement links TRBV12-3 or TRBV12-4 to TRBJ1-2, with D possibly matching TRBD1 (6 bases). The V gene lost 7 bases and the J gene lost 7 bases, with 10 bases spanning the gap. This CDR3 has 11 residues. This CDR3 is CASTVGGGYTF. The DNA of the CDR3 is TGTGCCAGCACGGTAGGGGGTGGCTACACCTTC.